This TCR beta chain came from a study of T cells after yellow fever vaccination. TCRdb called the 5' RACE reads again in MiXCR, with one record for every CDR3 protein. Of some 350,000 distinct CDR3 sequences listed, around 3.9% are singletons. CDR3 length equals 13 residues. Germline V gene lookup returns CDR1 SGHAT and CDR2 FQNNGV. Trimming at V came to 5 bases and at J to 4 bases, leaving 4 bases not matched to a gene. The sequence derives from a young man who received the YFV17D yellow fever vaccine. The specimen was PBMCs, collected 5 days after the yellow fever booster vaccination. The gene calls are TRBV11-2 and TRBJ1-2; 7 positions match TRBD1. CDR3 coding DNA: TGTGCCAGCAGCCAGACAGGGAGCTATGGCTACACCTTC. It specifies CASSQTGSYGYTF.